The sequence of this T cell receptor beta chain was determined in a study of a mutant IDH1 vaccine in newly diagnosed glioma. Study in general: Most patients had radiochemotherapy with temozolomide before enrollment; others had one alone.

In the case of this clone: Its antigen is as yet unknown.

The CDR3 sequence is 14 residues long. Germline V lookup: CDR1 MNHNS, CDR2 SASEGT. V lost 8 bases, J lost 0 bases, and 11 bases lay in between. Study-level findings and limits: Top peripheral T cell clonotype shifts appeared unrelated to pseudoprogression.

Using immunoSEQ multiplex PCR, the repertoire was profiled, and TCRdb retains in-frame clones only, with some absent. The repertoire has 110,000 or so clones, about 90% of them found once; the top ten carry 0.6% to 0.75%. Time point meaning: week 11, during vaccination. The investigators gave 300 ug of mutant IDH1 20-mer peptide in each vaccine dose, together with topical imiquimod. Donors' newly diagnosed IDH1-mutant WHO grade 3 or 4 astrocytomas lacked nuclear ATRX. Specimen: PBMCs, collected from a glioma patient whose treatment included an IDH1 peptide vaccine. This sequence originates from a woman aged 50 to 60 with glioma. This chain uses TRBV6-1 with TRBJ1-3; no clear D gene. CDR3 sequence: CASGVLSSGNTIYF. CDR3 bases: TGTGCCAGCGGAGTACTGAGCTCTGGAAACACCATATATTTT.